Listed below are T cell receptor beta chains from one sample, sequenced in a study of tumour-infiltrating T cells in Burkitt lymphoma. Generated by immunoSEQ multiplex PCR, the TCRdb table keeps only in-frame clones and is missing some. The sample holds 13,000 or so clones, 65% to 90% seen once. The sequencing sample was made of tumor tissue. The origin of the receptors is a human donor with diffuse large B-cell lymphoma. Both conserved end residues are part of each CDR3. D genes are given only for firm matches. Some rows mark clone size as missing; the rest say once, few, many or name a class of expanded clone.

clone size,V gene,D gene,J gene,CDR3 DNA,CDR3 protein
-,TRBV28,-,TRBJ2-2,TGTGCCAGCAGTTTGGGGGCGGCCACCGGGGAGCTGTTTTTT,CASSLGAATGELFF
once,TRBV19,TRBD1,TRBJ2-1,TGTGCCAGTAGTAGAACAGGGGGAACCAGCTCCTACAATGAGCAGTTCTTC,CASSRTGGTSSYNEQFF
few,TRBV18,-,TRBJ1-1,TGTACCAGCTCACCACCAGTGGGGAATTCAGCTTTCTTT,CTSSPPVGNSAFF
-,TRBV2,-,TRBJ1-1,TGTGCCAGCAAGGGAGAAGGGATGAACACTGAAGCTTTCTTT,CASKGEGMNTEAFF
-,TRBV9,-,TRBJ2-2,TGTGCCAGCAGCGCCCTGCTACAGGGCGGCGGGGAGCTGTTTTTT,CASSALLQGGGELFF
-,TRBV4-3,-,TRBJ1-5,TGCGCCAGCAGCCCTGGGACATATAGCAATCAGCCCCAGCATTTT,CASSPGTYSNQPQHF
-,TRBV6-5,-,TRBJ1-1,TGTGCCAGCAGTTACTCCATAGTTCTGAACACTGAAGCTTTCTTT,CASSYSIVLNTEAFF
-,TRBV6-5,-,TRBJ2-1,TGTGCCAGCAGTTACTCGCAGGGGTATGAGCAGTTCTTC,CASSYSQGYEQFF
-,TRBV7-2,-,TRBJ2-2,TGTGCCAGCAGTCAGGCCTGGCTTACGAACACCGGGGAGCTGTTTTTT,CASSQAWLTNTGELFF
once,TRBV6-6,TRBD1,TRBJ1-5,TGTGCCAGCAGTTACCGGACAGGGGGCCAACAGCCCCAGCATTTT,CASSYRTGGQQPQHF
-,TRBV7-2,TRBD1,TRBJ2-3,TGTGCCAGCAGCTTAGTCGGGAGACAGGGGGTTACTACGCAGTATTTT,CASSLVGRQGVTTQYF
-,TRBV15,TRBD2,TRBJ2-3,TGTGCCACCAGCAGATCTAGCGGGGGGCGCGCAGATACGCAGTATTTT,CATSRSSGGRADTQYF